This record concerns one T cell receptor beta chain sequence. Antigen specificity is unknown. The data were produced by immunoSEQ multiplex PCR, yet TCRdb's version contains in-frame clones alone and is incomplete. The data hold more than 150,000 clones, with approximately 90% observed a single time. Deletions cut 0 bases from V and 8 bases from J, with 16 bases between. CDR1 and CDR2 from the germline V gene are MGHRA and YSYEKL. The CDR3 contains 15 residues. The source of the sample is a study of T cell responses to AZD1222 COVID-19 vaccine. Study results and caveats: Spike-specific TCR breadth and depth rose after two AZD1222 doses. The peak T cell response came first, and repertoires were sampled only after it.

V and J are TRBV4-1 and TRBJ1-2, with D possibly TRBD1 on 6 matching bases. This receptor was taken from an adult in good health. The source material was peripheral blood, sampled on day 0 of AZD1222 vaccination. The CDR3 DNA reads as TGCGCCAGCAGCCAAGACCCCAGGGGTATATCAGGCTACACCTTC. As protein: CASSQDPRGISGYTF.